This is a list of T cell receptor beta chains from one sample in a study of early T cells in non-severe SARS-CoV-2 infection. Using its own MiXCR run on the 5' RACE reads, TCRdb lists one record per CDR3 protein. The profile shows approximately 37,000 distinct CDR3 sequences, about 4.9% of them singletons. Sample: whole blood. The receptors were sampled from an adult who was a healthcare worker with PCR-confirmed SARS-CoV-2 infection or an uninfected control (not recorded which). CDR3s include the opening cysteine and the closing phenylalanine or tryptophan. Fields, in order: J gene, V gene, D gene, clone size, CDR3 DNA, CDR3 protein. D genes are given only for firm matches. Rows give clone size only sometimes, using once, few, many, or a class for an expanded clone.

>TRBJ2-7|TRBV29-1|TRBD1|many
TGCAGCGCGGGACAGGGAAGCTCCTACGAGCAGTACTTC
CSAGQGSSYEQYF
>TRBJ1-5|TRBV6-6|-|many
TGTGCCAGCAGTACCCATCAGGGGAGAGATCAGCCCCAGCATTTT
CASSTHQGRDQPQHF
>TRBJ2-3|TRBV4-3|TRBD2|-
TGCGCCAGCAGCAGCACAGCTGGACTAGCGGGCACAGATACGCAGTATTTT
CASSSTAGLAGTDTQYF
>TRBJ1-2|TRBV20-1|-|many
TGCAGTGCTAGATTATCGCCGGGACAAAACAACTATGGCTACACCTTC
CSARLSPGQNNYGYTF
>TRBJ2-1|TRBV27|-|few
TGTGCCAGCAGTTACCCGGGACTGTTCAATGAGCAGTTCTTC
CASSYPGLFNEQFF
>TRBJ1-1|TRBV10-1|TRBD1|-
TGCGCCAGCAGTGAGTCTATGGGGACAGGGCGAGCTTTCTTT
CASSESMGTGRAFF
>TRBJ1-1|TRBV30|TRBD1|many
TGTGCCTGGAGTTTGAAGGGGGCGAGGGGCACTGAAGCTTTCTTT
CAWSLKGARGTEAFF
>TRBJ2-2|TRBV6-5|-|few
TGTGCCAGCAGGCTACGGGTTATGAACACCGTGGAGCTGTTTTTT
CASRLRVMNTVELFF
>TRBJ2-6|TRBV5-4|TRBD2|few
TGTGCCAGCAGCTTACCGGGACTAGCGGGGGCTGGGGCCAACGTCCTGATTTTC
CASSLPGLAGAGANVLIF
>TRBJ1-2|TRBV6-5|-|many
TGTGCCAGCAGTTACGCTAACAACTATGGCTACACCTTC
CASSYANNYGYTF